The T cell receptor (beta chain) under discussion was sequenced for a study of shared clonotypes between healthy human individuals. Germline CDR1 is GTSNPN and CDR2 is SVGIG (reference sequence). CDR3 length: 16 residues. V lost 0 bases and J lost 4; bases outside the gene matches: 6. Only in-frame clones appear in the TCRdb table, and some are missing; sequencing was by immunoSEQ multiplex PCR. The sample has about 470,000 clones, about 85% seen once. Sequenced material: PBMCs. This sequence was found in a middle-aged woman in good health. Some clones in this sample may be carry-over from other donors' samples. The V and J genes are TRBV30 and TRBJ1-4, with 9 bases aligning to TRBD1. The CDR3 nucleotides read TGTGCCTGGAGTGTACAACAGGGGGCCCATAATGAAAAACTGTTTTTT. Translated, it gives CAWSVQQGAHNEKLFF.